This T cell receptor (beta chain) was captured by sequencing in a study of response to subunit inactivated influenza vaccine. General study points: That few new T cells are recruited by each seasonal influenza vaccination was the authors' suggestion.

TCRdb recomputed calls from the RT-PCR reads with MiXCR, one row per CDR3 protein. Of 500,000 or so distinct CDR3 sequences in the sample, more than 15% were seen once. This clonotype occurred a few times. Its antigen is currently unknown. The ends lost 4 bases at V and 0 bases at J; junction bases unmatched: 8. Germline V gives CDR1 MNHEY, CDR2 SVGAGI. The CDR3 consists of 17 residues. The chain recombines TRBV6-5 with TRBJ2-3; 9 bases fit TRBD1. This TCR came from a man in his fifties or sixties who received an inactivated influenza vaccine. The source was CD4+ T cells sorted from PBMCs, collected 23 to 25 months after vaccination. The CDR3 reads CASSFGTGTGSTDTQYF. CDR3 sequence (DNA): TGTGCCAGCAGTTTCGGCACCGGGACAGGGAGCACAGATACGCAGTATTTT.